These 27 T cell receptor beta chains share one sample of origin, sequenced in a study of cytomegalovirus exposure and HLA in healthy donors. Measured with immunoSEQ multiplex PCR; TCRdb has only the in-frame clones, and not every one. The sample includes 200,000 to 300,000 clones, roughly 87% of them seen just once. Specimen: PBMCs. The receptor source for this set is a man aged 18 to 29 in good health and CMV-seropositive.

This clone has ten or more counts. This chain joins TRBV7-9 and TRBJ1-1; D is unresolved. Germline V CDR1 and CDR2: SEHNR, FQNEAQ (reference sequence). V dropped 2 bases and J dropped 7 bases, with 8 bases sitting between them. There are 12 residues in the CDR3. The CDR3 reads CASSLRQIEAFF. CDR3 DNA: TGTGCCAGCAGCTTACGGCAAATTGAAGCTTTCTTT.

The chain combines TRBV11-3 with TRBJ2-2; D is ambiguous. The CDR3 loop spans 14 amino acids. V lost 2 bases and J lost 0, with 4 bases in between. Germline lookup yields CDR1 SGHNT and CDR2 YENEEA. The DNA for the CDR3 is TGTGCCAGCAGCTTAAGCTCGAACACCGGGGAGCTGTTTTTT. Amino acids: CASSLSSNTGELFF.

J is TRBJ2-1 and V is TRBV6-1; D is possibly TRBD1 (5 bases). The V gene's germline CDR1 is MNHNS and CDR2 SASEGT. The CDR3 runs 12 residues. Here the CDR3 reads CAARQGNNEQFF. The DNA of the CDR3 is TGTGCAGCCCGGCAGGGAAATAATGAGCAGTTCTTC.

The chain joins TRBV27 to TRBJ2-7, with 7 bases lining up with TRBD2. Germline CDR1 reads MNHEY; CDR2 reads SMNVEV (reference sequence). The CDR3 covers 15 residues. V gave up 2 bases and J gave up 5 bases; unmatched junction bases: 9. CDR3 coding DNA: TGTGCCAGCAGTTTAATGGGTCGCGGGAGCCACGAGCAGTACTTC. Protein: CASSLMGRGSHEQYF.

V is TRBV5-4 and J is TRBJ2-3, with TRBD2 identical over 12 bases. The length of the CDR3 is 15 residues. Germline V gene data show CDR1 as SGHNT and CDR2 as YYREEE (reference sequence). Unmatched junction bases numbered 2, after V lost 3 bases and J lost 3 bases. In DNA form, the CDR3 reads TGTGCCAGCAGCTACGGACTAGCGGGAACAGATACGCAGTATTTT. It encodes CASSYGLAGTDTQYF.

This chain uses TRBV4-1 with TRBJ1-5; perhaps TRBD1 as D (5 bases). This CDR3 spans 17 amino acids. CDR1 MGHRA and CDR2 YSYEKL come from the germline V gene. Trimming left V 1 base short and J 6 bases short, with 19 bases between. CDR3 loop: CASSQVEKEGWRQPQHF. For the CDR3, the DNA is TGCGCCAGCAGCCAAGTTGAGAAGGAGGGGTGGCGTCAGCCCCAGCATTTT.

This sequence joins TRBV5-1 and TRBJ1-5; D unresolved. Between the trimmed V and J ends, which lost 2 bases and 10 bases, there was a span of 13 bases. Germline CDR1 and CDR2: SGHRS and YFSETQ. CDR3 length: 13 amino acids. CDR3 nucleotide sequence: TGCGCCAGCAGCTTCGACACTTCGGGCCCCCAGCATTTT. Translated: CASSFDTSGPQHF. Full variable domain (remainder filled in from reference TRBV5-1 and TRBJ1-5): KAGVTQTPRYLIKTRGQQVTLSCSPISGHRSVSWYQQTPGQGLQFLFEYFSETQRNKGNFPGRFSGRQFSNSRSEMNVSTLELGDSALYLCASSFDTSGPQHFGDGTRLSIL.

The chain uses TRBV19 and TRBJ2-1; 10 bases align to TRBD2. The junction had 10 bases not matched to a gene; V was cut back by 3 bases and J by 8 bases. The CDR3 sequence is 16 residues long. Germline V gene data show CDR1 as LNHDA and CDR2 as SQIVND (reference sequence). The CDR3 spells CASSISPSGSIYEQFF. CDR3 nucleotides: TGTGCCAGTAGTATCTCACCTAGCGGGAGTATCTATGAGCAGTTCTTC.

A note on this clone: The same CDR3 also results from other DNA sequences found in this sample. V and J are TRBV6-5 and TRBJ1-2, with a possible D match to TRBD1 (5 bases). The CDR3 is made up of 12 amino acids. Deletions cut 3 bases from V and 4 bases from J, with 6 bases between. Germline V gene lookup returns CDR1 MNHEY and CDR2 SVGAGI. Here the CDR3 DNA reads TGTGCCAGCAGTTATGACAGCTATGGCTACACCTTC. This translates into CASSYDSYGYTF.

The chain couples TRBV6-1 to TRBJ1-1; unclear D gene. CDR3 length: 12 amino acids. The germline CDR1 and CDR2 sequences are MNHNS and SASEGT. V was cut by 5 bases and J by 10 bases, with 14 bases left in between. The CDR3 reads CASSPQGVGAFF. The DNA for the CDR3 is TGTGCCAGCAGTCCTCAAGGTGTGGGAGCTTTCTTT.

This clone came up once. CDR3 region: CASSLWGSSGRGEQFF. CDR3 bases: TGTGCCAGTTCCCTTTGGGGATCGAGCGGGAGAGGTGAGCAGTTCTTC. The gene calls are TRBV25-1 and TRBJ2-1; 8 bases fit TRBD2. Trimming at V came to 9 bases and at J to 9 bases, leaving 19 bases not matched to a gene. CDR1 and CDR2 from the germline V gene are MGHDK and SYGVNS. The CDR3 contains 16 residues.

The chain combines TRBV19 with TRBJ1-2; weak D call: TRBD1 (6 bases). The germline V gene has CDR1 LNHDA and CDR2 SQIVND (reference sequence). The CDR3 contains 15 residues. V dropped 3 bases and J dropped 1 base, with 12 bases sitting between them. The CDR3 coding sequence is TGTGCCAGTAGTATGGCCGGGGGCTTTAACTATGGCTACACCTTC. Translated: CASSMAGGFNYGYTF.

In nucleotides, the CDR3 is TGTGCCAGCAGTTACTCGTTAGCGGGGACCTACGAGCAGTACTTC. Amino acid sequence: CASSYSLAGTYEQYF. This chain links TRBV6-5 with TRBJ2-7; TRBD2 matches at 8 bases. The CDR3 is 15 residues long. Germline CDR1 and CDR2: MNHEY and SVGAGI. Trimming took 0 bases from V and 2 from J; bases not matched to a gene: 3.

The CDR3 nucleotides read TGCGCCAGCAGCTTGGAGGGGATCGGGACAGATGGCTACACCTTC. It translates to CASSLEGIGTDGYTF. The V call is TRBV5-1, the J call TRBJ1-2, with 7 bases aligning to TRBD1. This CDR3 comprises 15 residues. V lost 0 bases, J lost 6 bases, and 8 bases stayed unmatched. The germline CDR1 and CDR2 sequences are SGHRS and YFSETQ.

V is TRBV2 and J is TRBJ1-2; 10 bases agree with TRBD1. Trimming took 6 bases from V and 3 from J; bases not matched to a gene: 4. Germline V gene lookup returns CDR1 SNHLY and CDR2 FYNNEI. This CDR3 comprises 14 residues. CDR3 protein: CASSRQGADYGYTF. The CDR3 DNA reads TGTGCCAGCAGCCGACAGGGGGCAGACTATGGCTACACCTTC.

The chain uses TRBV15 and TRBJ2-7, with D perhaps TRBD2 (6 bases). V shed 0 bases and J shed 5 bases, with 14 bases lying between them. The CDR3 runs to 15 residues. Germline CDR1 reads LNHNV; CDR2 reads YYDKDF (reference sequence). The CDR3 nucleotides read TGTGCCACCAGCAGAGACTCAGGGACTTCGGACGAGCAGTACTTC. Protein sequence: CATSRDSGTSDEQYF.

The CDR3 loop reads CAWSSQGIYGYTF. The CDR3 DNA reads TGTGCCTGGAGTTCCCAGGGTATCTATGGCTACACCTTC. This sequence joins TRBV30 and TRBJ1-2, with D tentatively TRBD1 (5 bases). There are 13 residues in the CDR3. The germline CDR1 and CDR2 sequences are GTSNPN and SVGIG (reference sequence). The V and J ends lost 2 bases and 4 bases respectively, with 11 bases between them.

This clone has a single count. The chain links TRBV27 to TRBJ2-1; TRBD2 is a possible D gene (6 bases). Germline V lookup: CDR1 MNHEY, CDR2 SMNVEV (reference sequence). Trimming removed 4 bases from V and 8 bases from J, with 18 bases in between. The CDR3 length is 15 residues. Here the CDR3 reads CASSYHRDWGDEQFF. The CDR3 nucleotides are TGTGCCAGCAGTTACCACCGGGACTGGGGGGATGAGCAGTTCTTC.

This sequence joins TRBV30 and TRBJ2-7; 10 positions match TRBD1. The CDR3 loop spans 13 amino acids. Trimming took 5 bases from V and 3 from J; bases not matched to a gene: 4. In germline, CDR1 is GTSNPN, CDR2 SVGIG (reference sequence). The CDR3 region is CAWSGTGVYEQYF. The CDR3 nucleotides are TGTGCCTGGTCCGGGACAGGGGTCTACGAGCAGTACTTC.

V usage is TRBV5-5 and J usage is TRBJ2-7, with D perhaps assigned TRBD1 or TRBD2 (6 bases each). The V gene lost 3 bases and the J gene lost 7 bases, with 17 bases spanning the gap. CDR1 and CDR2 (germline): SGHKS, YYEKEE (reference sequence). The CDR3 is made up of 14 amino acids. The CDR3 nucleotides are TGTGCCAGCAGCTGGGGGCCACTAGCAGATGAGCAGTACTTC. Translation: CASSWGPLADEQYF.

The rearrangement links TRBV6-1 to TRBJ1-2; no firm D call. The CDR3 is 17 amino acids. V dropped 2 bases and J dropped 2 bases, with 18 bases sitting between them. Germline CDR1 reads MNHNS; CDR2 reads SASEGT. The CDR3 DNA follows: TGTGCCAGCAGTGAATGGACGATGGTCTACAGCAACTATGGCTACACCTTC. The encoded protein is CASSEWTMVYSNYGYTF.

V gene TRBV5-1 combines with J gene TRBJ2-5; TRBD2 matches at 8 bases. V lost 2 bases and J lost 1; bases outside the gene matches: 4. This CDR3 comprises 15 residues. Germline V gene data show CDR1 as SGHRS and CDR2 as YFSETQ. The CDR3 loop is CASSFPAGVQETQYF. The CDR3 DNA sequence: TGCGCCAGCAGCTTCCCAGCGGGAGTCCAAGAGACCCAGTACTTC.

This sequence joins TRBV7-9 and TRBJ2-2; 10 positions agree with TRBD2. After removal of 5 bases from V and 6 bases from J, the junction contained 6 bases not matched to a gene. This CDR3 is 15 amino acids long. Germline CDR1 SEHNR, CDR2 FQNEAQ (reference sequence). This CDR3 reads CASSIVSGRSGELFF. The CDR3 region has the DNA TGTGCCAGCAGCATAGTTAGCGGGAGGTCCGGGGAGCTGTTTTTT.

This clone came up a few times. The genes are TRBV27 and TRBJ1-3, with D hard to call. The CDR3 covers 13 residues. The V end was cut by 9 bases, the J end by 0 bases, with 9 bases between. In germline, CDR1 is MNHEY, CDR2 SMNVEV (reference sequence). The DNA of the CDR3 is TGTGCCAGTGCGAGAGGCTCTGGAAACACCATATATTTT. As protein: CASARGSGNTIYF.

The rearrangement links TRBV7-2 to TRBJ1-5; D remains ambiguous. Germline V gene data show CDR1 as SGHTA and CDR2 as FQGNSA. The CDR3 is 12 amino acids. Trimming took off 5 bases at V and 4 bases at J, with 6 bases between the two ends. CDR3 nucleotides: TGTGCCAGCAGCCTGATAAATCAGCCCCAGCATTTT. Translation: CASSLINQPQHF.

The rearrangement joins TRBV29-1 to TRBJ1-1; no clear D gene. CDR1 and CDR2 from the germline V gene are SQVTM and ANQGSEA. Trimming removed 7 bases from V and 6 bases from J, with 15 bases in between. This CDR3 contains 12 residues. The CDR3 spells CSGGPSGAEAFF. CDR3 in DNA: TGCAGCGGCGGCCCCTCGGGCGCTGAAGCTTTCTTT.

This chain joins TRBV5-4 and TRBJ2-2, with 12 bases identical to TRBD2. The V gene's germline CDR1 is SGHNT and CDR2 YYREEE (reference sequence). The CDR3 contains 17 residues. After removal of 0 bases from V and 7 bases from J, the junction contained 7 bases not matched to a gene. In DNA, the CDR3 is TGTGCCAGCAGCTTGGAGGCCCCGGGACTAGCGGGCGGGGAGCTGTTTTTT. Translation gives CASSLEAPGLAGGELFF.